This T cell receptor beta chain was recovered during a study of blood T cell repertoires in COVID-19. Study context: Acute and convalescent COVID-19 samples came from the United States, Italy and Spain. Nucleic acid was either cDNA or gDNA, and it came from T cells, B-cell-depleted T cells, or PBMCs.

Per the original methods: Amplification with reference gene primers provided the estimates of nucleated cell counts. Using immunoSEQ multiplex PCR, the repertoire was profiled, and TCRdb retains in-frame clones only, with some absent. V and J calls and clone size are copied from that table; D and trimming were computed from the DNA. The sample yields 45,000 to 65,000 clones, roughly 87% seen once. The TCR originated in an elderly man in a cohort sampled during active COVID-19. The sequenced sample was peripheral blood.

CDR3 nucleotides: TGTGCCAGCAGCGTTTCGGCAGGGGTTAACACTGAAGCTTTCTTT. As protein: CASSVSAGVNTEAFF. V usage is TRBV9 and J usage is TRBJ1-1; a possible D gene is TRBD1 (6 bases). The CDR3 has 15 residues. V shed 2 bases and J shed 2 bases, with 13 bases lying between them. Germline values: CDR1 SGDLS, CDR2 YYNGEE.